The source of this T cell receptor (beta chain) is a study of T cell responses to AZD1222 COVID-19 vaccine (dated by TCRdb to the early 2020s). As for the study more broadly: A total of 233 trial participants underwent TCR sequencing, of whom some 210 received two doses of AZD1222 and roughly 25 received two doses of the MenACWY control vaccine. Trial participants were enrolled by age into subgroups of 18-55, 56-69 and 70-plus years, and roughly 160, 29 and 62 TCR-sequenced participants, respectively, were included in these subgroups.

The CDR3 regions of human TCRbeta chains were subjected to immunosequencing. Per the source publication's procedure: TCRs in the repertoires were matched against a reference library of SARS-CoV-2-specific TCRs that had been generated with the MIRA antigen-specificity platform. Breadth was defined as the fraction of unique TCRs that were SARS-CoV-2-associated. Depth was defined as the fraction of total T cells that were SARS-CoV-2-associated. Using the MIRA data, every spike-specific TCR was mapped to the spike region that the TCR reacted to and assigned to either a CD4 or a CD8 class. Log10-transformed breadth and depth values were compared by one-way ANOVA with Sidak's multiple comparisons tests. TCRdb took over this immuneACCESS table, retaining in-frame rearrangements with V and J assigned. Such tables are incomplete; in checked studies, under half of the missing clones stem from an unresolved V gene, and the remainder is unexplained. V, J and clone size reflect that table, while D and trimming were determined from the DNA. Here the sample has about 140,000 clones; approximately 90% occur a single time. The ten largest clones represent about 9.4% of the sample.

General conclusions and limits of the study: The 56-69-year group was small, and its depth increase did not reach significance, likely because of low power. Participants were mostly white British, with more females than males. The authors suggested clonal diversity may have been underestimated. Spike-specific TCR breadth and depth rose significantly after two AZD1222 doses compared with day 0 and with MenACWY recipients. Only six or seven AZD1222 recipients were SARS-CoV-2 seropositive at baseline, limiting conclusions about previously exposed vaccinees. Vaccine-associated CD4 TCRs spanned the whole spike protein, with dominant responses in regions 160-218 and 743-854. Because no samples from the day 14 peak response were available, repertoires could be characterized only after the peak T cell response. Epitopes outside the regions mutated in the B.1.351 and B.1.1.7 variants were reportedly recognized by nearly half of the unique spike-specific TCRs.

As regards this clone: Its binding antigen is unknown. Base qualities are missing; no much larger clone stands one base away.

Per the publication, the time point label means: about 28 days (+/-7) after the second vaccine dose. AZD1222 recipients with second doses at about 4 weeks or about 12 weeks were pooled, because spike-specific TCR depth and breadth did not differ between schedules. Vaccinee samples were obtained from the UK trials COV001 and COV002, which included a single-blind randomized controlled phase 2/3 trial of AZD1222 (ChAdOx1 nCoV-19) in healthy adults. Trial participant PBMC samples were collected at day 0 and day 28 after the second dose for TCRbeta chain sequencing. The germline V gene encodes CDR1 LGHDT and CDR2 YNNKEL (reference sequence). Spanning cysteine to phenylalanine, the CDR3 consists of 15 amino acids. Only the CDR3 DNA is retained, 45 bases long and in frame from the first base. Clipping removes 3 bases from V and 7 bases from J, with 6 as the unmatched junction base count.

Recombination connected TRBV3-1 (or the pseudogene TRBV3-2) to TRBJ1-6, with 7 bases aligning to TRBD1. The material was peripheral blood, obtained 28 days after the second AZD1222 dose. This TCR derives from an adult who received the AZD1222 COVID-19 vaccine. The sequence in DNA is TGTGCCAGCAGCCACAGGGACAGAGCAAATTCACCCCTCCACTTT. Its coded protein is CASSHRDRANSPLHF.